Listed below are T cell receptor beta chains from one sample, sequenced in a study of T cells expressing NK-cell markers. TCRdb reworked the 5' RACE reads into one entry per CDR3 protein, no DNA. The sample features approximately 150,000 distinct CDR3 sequences, with 12% in its top ten. The sample consisted of blood T cells: a sorted CD56 or NKG2C T cell subset, CD4+ or CD8+ T cells, or bulk PBMC T cells (not recorded which). The receptors shown here come from a man between 18 and 29 years old in good health. Each CDR3 is given with its conserved first and last residue.

j_call,cdr3_length,v_call,cdr3_aa
TRBJ2-7,13,TRBV9,CASSVDAGREQYF
TRBJ2-3,16,TRBV27,CASSEGTSGATDTQYF
TRBJ2-2,14,TRBV12-3/TRBV12-4,CASSFGGQTGELFF
TRBJ2-3,16,TRBV5-5,CASSSEGGRSTDTQYF
TRBJ2-1,15,TRBV6-2/TRBV6-3,CASSLTGGFYNEQFF
TRBJ1-1,14,TRBV7-6,CASNLGGSLAEAFF
TRBJ2-7,16,TRBV7-6,CASSSQAGPPSYEQYF
TRBJ2-3,18,TRBV7-9,CASSPTNSPVLAYHTQYF
TRBJ2-1,11,TRBV4-1,CASSHQVEQFF
TRBJ2-1,17,TRBV11-3,CASSTSRGAFYYNEQFF
TRBJ1-5,17,TRBV6-1,CASSPLGQAFSNQPQHF
TRBJ2-2,11,TRBV13,CASSRVGELFF
TRBJ2-1,12,TRBV10-2,CASSSQGDEQFF
TRBJ2-1,11,TRBV12-3/TRBV12-4,CASSLGVEQFF
TRBJ2-2,16,TRBV4-2,CASKTAGASDTGELFF
TRBJ2-3,16,TRBV2,CASSEAGRGRRDTQYF
TRBJ2-5,16,TRBV5-1,CASSLGGLAGWKTQYF
TRBJ2-5,17,TRBV2,CASSEEAGGPSQETQYF
TRBJ2-7,14,TRBV5-6,CASSLNGGPYEQYF
TRBJ2-1,16,TRBV23-1,CASRSAWTGDYNEQFF
TRBJ2-7,17,TRBV4-2,CASSQSVGGQVSYEQYF
TRBJ1-1,14,TRBV20-1,CSATSDRVVTEAFF
TRBJ2-2,13,TRBV5-6,CASRVGVTGELFF
TRBJ2-1,17,TRBV7-2,CASSSTDPGSSYNEQFF
TRBJ1-1,14,TRBV4-1,CASSPALGDTEAFF
TRBJ1-1,12,TRBV5-1,CASRTSGPEAFF
TRBJ2-1,14,TRBV24-1,CATSDLGSRNEQFF
TRBJ2-1,16,TRBV12-3/TRBV12-4,CASSLDGESSYNEQFF
TRBJ1-5,15,TRBV7-9,CASSLEVSGQGPQHF
TRBJ2-7,14,TRBV6-2/TRBV6-3,CASSFYLSDYEQYF
TRBJ2-1,15,TRBV5-1,CASSSGTSGMLEQFF
TRBJ2-1,14,TRBV2,CASLAGAAGSSPFF
TRBJ2-3,15,TRBV6-1,CASSLTPLSTDTQYF
TRBJ1-1,17,TRBV4-1,CASSQEPTGTANTEAFF
TRBJ2-5,14,TRBV15,CATSRDPRTETQYF
TRBJ1-1,13,TRBV29-1,CSAHPPQNTEAFF
TRBJ2-7,16,TRBV6-2/TRBV6-3,CASSSTTSGDSYEQYF
TRBJ1-5,15,TRBV12-3/TRBV12-4,CASSRTDYSNQPQHF
TRBJ2-1,15,TRBV2,CASSVVDRSDNEQFF
TRBJ2-7,14,TRBV27,CASSPGPNSYEQYF
TRBJ2-1,18,TRBV30,CAWSAPHELAISYNEQFF
TRBJ2-5,14,TRBV12-3/TRBV12-4,CASSLASQQETQYF
TRBJ2-1,16,TRBV5-6,CASISGRFSSYNEQFF
TRBJ1-5,12,TRBV10-1,CASSEGYQPQHF
TRBJ1-1,13,TRBV29-1,CSVPRGGNTEAFF
TRBJ1-1,13,TRBV6-5,CASRPGMNTEAFF
TRBJ2-1,14,TRBV4-2,CASSWGQGAYEQFF
TRBJ2-3,12,TRBV3-1,CASTQEADTQYF
TRBJ2-1,15,TRBV20-1,CSARDSPGVYNEQFF
TRBJ2-1,17,TRBV20-1,CSAEGLAGVHSYNEQFF
TRBJ2-7,13,TRBV6-2/TRBV6-3,CASKRKSTYEQYF
TRBJ2-7,16,TRBV4-3,CASSQMDRGFSYEQYF
TRBJ2-1,18,TRBV23-1,CASSPPGRNTVSYNEQFF
TRBJ2-5,14,TRBV21-1,CASSKGGVGETQYF
TRBJ2-1,17,TRBV11-2,CASTQGEGTGPYNEQFF